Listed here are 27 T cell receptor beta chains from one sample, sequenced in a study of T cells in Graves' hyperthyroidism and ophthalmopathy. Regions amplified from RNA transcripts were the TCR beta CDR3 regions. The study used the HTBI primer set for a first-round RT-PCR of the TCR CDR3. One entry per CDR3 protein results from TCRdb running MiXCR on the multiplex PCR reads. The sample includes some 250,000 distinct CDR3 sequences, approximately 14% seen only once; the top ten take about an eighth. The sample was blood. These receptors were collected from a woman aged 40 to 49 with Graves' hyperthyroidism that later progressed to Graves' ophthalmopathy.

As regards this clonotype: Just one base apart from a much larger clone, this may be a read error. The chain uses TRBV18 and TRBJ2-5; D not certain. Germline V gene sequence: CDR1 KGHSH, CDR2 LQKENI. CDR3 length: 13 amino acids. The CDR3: CACSPETEETQYF. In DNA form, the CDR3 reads TGTGCCTGCTCACCAGAAACGGAAGAGACCCAGTACTTC.

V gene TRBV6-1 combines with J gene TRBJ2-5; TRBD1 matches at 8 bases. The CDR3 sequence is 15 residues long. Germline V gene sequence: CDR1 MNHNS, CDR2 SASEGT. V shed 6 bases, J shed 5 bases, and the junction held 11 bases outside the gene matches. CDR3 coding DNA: TGTGCCAGCAGCCCACGGACAGGGAAGTGGGAGACCCAGTACTTC. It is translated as CASSPRTGKWETQYF.

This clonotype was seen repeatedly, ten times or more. The CDR3 loop reads CASSSWVRRGNEQFF. CDR3 DNA sequence: TGTGCCAGCAGCTCATGGGTTAGGAGAGGTAATGAGCAGTTCTTC. The rearrangement joins TRBV13 to TRBJ2-1; D is ambiguous. Trimming took off 4 bases at V and 7 bases at J, with 17 bases between the two ends. CDR3 size: 15 residues. CDR1 is PRHDT and CDR2 is FYEKMQ in the germline V gene (reference sequence).

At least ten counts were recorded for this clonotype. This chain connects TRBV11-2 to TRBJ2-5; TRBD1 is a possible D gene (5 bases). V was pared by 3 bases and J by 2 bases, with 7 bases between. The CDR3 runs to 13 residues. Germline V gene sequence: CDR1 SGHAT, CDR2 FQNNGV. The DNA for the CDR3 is TGTGCCAGCAGCTTGACAGTTCAAGAGACCCAGTACTTC. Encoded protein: CASSLTVQETQYF.

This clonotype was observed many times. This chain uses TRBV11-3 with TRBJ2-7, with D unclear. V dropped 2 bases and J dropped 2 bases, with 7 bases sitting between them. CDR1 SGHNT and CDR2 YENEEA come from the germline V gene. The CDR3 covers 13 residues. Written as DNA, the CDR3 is TGTGCCAGCAGCTTATCCACTACCTACGAGCAGTACTTC. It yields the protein CASSLSTTYEQYF.

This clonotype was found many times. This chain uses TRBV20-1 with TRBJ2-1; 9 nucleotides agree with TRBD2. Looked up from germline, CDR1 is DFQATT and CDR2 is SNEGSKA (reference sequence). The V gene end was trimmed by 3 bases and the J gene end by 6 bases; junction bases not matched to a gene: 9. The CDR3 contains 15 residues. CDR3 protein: CSASSWTSDFNEQFF. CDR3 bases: TGCAGTGCTAGTTCCTGGACTAGCGATTTCAATGAGCAGTTCTTC.

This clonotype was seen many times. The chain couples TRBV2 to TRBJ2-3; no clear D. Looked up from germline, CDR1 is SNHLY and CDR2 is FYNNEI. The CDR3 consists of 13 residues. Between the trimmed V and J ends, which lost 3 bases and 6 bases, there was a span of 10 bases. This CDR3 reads CASSDFVGDTQYF. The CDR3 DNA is TGTGCCAGCAGTGATTTTGTAGGGGATACGCAGTATTTT. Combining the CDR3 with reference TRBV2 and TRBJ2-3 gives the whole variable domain EPEVTQTPSHQVTQMGQEVILRCVPISNHLYFYWYRQILGQKVEFLVSFYNNEISEKSEIFDDQFSVERPDGSNFTLKIRSTKLEDSAMYFCASSDFVGDTQYFGPGTRLTVL.

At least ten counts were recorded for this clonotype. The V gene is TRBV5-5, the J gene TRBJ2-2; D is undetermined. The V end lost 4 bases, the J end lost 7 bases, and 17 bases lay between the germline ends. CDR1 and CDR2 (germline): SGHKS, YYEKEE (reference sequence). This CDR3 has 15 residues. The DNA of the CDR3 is TGTGCCAGCAGCATCTCGATCGGGCAGGTCGGGGAGCTGTTTTTT. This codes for CASSISIGQVGELFF. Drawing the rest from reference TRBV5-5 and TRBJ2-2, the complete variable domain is DAGVTQSPTHLIKTRGQQVTLRCSPISGHKSVSWYQQVLGQGPQFIFQYYEKEERGRGNFPDRFSARQFPNYSSELNVNALLLGDSALYLCASSISIGQVGELFFGEGSRLTVL.

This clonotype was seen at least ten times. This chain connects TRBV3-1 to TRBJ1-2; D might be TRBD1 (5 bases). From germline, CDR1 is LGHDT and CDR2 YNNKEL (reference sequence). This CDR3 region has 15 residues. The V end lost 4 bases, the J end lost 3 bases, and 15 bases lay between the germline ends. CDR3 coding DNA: TGTGCCAGCAGCCCCAGGGAAAAGAGTGACTATGGCTACACCTTC. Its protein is CASSPREKSDYGYTF.

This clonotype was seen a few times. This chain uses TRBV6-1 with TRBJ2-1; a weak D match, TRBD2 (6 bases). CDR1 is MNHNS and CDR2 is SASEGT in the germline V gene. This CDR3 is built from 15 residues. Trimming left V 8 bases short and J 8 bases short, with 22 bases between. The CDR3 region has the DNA TGTGCCAGCGGAGAACCCGGGGGAGCCCTCGATGAGCAGTTCTTC. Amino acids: CASGEPGGALDEQFF.

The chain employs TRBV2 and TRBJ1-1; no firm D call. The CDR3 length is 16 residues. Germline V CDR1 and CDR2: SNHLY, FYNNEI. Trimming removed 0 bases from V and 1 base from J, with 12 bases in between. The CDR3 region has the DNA TGTGCCAGCAGTGAAGCGCGGCGGCGGGGGAACACTGAAGCTTTCTTT. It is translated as CASSEARRRGNTEAFF.

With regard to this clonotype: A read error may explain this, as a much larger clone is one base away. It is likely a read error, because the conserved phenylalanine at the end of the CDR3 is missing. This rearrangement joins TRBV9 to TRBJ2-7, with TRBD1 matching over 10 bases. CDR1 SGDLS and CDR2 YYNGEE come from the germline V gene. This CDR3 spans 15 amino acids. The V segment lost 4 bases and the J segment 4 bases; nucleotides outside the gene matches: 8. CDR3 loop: CASSPTGTGVYEQYL. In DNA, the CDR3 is TGTGCCAGCAGCCCGACCGGGACAGGGGTGTACGAGCAGTACCTC.

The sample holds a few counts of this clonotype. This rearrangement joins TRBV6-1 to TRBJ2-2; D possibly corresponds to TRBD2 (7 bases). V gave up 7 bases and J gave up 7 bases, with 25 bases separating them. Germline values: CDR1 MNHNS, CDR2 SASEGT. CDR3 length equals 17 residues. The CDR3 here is CASTRKGGSGDGGELFF. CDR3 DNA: TGTGCCAGCACCAGAAAGGGGGGGTCAGGGGATGGCGGGGAGCTGTTTTTT.

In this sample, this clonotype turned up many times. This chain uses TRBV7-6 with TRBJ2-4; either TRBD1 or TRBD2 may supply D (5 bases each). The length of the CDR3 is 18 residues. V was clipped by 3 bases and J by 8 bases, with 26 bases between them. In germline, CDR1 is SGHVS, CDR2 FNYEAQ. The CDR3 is CASSFGGGFAADPDIQYF. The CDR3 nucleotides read TGTGCCAGCAGCTTCGGTGGGGGATTTGCGGCCGATCCTGACATTCAGTACTTC. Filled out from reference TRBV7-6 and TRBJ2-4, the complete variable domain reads GAGVSQSPRYKVTKRGQDVALRCDPISGHVSLYWYRQALGQGPEFLTYFNYEAQQDKSGLPNDRFSAERPEGSISTLTIQRTEQRDSAMYRCASSFGGGFAADPDIQYFGAGTRLSVL.

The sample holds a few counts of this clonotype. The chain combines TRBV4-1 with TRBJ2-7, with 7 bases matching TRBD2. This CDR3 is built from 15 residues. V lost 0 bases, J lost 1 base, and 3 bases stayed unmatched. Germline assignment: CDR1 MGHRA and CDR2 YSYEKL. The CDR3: CASSQDLAASYEQYF. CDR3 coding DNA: TGCGCCAGCAGCCAAGATCTAGCGGCGTCCTACGAGCAGTACTTC.

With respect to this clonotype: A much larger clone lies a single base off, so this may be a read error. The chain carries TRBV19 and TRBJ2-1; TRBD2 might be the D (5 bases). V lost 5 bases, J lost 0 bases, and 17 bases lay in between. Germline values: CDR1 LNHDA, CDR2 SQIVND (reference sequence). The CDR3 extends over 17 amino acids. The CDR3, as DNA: TGTGCCAGTAGTCACCCGGGAAAGCCCGTCTCCTACAATGAGCAGTTCTTC. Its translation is CASSHPGKPVSYNEQFF.

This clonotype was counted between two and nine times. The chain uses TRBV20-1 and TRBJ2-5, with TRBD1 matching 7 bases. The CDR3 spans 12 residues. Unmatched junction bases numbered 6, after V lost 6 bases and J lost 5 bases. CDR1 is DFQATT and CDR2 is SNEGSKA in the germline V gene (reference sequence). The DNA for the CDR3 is TGCAGTGCCGCGAGGGGGCCGGAGACCCAGTACTTC. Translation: CSAARGPETQYF.

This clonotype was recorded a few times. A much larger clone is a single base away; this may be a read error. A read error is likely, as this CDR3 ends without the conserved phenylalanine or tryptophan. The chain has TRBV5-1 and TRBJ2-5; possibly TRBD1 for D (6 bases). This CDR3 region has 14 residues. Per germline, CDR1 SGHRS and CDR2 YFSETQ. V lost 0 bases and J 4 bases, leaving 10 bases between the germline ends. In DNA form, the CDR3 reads TGCGCCAGCAGCTTGGACAGGGAAGGAGAGACCCAGTACCTC. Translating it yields CASSLDREGETQYL.

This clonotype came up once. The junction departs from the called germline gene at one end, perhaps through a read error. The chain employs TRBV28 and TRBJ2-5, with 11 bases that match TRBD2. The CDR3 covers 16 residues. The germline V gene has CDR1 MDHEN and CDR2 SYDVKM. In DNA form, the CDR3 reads TGTGCCAGCAGTTTAAGGGGACTAGCGGTACAAGAGACCCAGTGCTTC. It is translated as CASSLRGLAVQETQCF.

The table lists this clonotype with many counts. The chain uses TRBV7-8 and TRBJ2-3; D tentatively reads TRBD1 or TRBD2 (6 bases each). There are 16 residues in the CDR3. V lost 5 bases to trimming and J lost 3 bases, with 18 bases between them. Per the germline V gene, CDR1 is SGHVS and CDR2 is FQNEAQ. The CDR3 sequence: CASSARGQVGTDTQYF. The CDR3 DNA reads TGTGCCAGCAGCGCCCGGGGGCAGGTTGGGACAGATACGCAGTATTTT.

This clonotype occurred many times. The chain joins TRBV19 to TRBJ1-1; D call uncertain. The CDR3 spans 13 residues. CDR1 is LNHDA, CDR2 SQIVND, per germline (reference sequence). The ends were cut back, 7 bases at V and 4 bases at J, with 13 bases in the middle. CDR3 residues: CASNDGGSTEAFF. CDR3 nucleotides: TGTGCCAGTAACGACGGAGGGAGCACTGAAGCTTTCTTT.

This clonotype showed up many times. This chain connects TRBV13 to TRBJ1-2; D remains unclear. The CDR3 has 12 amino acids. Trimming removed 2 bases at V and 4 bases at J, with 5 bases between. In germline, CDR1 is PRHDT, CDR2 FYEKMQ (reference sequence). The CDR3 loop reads CASSLSAYGYTF. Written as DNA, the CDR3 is TGTGCCAGCAGCTTATCCGCCTATGGCTACACCTTC.

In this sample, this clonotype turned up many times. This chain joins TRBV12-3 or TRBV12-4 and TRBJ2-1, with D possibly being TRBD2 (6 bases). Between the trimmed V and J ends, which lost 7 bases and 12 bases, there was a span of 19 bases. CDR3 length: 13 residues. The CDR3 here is CASTAAGRSVQFF. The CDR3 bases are TGTGCCAGCACCGCCGCCGGGAGAAGCGTGCAGTTCTTC.

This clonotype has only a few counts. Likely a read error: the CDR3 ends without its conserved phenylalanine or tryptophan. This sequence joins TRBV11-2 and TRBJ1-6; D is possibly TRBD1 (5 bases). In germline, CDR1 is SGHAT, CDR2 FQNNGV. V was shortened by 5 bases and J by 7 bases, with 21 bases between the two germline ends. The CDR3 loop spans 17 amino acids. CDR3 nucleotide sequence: TGTGCCAGCAGCCCGAGGGGTTACAGCGTTATAAATTCACCCCTCCACGTT. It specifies CASSPRGYSVINSPLHV.

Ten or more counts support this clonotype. The CDR3 sequence is CASSKTGGVYTGELFF. CDR3 coding DNA: TGTGCCAGCAGCAAAACCGGAGGGGTATACACCGGGGAGCTGTTTTTT. V is TRBV14 and J is TRBJ2-2; TRBD2 might be the D (6 bases). The germline V and J ends were trimmed by 5 bases and 3 bases, with 16 bases remaining between them. CDR3 length: 16 residues. Germline values: CDR1 SGHDN, CDR2 FVKESK. The full variable domain, completed using reference TRBV14 and TRBJ2-2, is EAGVTQFPSHSVIEKGQTVTLRCDPISGHDNLYWYRRVMGKEIKFLLHFVKESKQDESGMPNNRFLAERTGGTYSTLKVQPAELEDSGVYFCASSKTGGVYTGELFFGEGSRLTVL.

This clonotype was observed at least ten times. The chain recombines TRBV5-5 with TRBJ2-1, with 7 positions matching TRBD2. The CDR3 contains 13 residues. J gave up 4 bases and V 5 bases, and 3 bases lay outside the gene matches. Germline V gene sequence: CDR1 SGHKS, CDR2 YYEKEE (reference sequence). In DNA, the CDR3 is TGTGCCAGCAGGAGCGGGGAATACAATGAGCAGTTCTTC. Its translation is CASRSGEYNEQFF.

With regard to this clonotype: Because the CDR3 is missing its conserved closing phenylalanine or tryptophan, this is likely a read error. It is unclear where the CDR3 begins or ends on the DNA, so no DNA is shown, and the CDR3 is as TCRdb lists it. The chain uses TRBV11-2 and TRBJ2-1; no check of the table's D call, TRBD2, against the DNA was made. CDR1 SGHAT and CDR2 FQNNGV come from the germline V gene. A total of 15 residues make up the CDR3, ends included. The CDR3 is CASTREVSFYNEHFV.